This TCR beta chain is from a study of molecular identifiers for immune sequencing clone quantification. Study-level results: Because of identical TCR molecules sharing a barcode, sizes of highly expanded clones could be underestimated. Whereas naive cells kept under 1% of molecules in clones above 20 RNA copies, such clones held over 98% in effectors.

Preparation methods for the bulk TCR libraries were those previously described, with listed TCR primers. MiXCR was run by TCRdb on the PCR reads, yielding one entry per CDR3 protein. The top ten clones hold roughly 0.7% of a sample with fewer than 350,000 distinct CDR3 sequences, roughly 23% of them seen once. CDR1 is MNHNY, CDR2 SVGAGI, per germline (reference sequence). The CDR3 totals 18 residues. Worth noting for this clonotype: Its antigen is still unknown. Mismatch with germline at one junction end may stem from a read error.

Libraries used about 20,000 to 1,100,000 sorted naive CD8 T cells and 10%, 30% or 50% RNA input. The V gene is TRBV6-6, the J gene TRBJ2-5, with TRBD1 matching over 9 bases. The material sequenced was naive CD8+ T cells from blood, with Jurkat cell RNA spiked in. Subset reported: FACS-sorted CD8+CD4-CCR7+CD45RA+ naive T cells. The sequence was obtained from a human donor in good health. Some libraries in this study had Jurkat cell RNA spiked in. The CDR3 loop reads CASRYSGQGSFRRETQYF. For the CDR3, the DNA is TGTGCCAGCAGATACTCGGGACAGGGCTCTTTTCGGAGAGAGACCCAGTACTTC.